This is a list of T cell receptor beta chains from one sample in a study of spatial heterogeneity in lung cancer. TCRdb used MiXCR to reprocess the 5' RACE reads, holding one entry per CDR3 protein. The profile shows more than 40,000 distinct CDR3 sequences, 22% of them singletons. The material sequenced was PBMCs, taken at follow-up. The receptors originated from a female donor with early-stage non-small cell lung cancer. CDR3s include the opening cysteine and the closing phenylalanine or tryptophan.

CDR3 protein,CDR3 length,V gene,J gene
CASSFYSSRTDTQYF,15,TRBV28,TRBJ2-3
CSAPGHSTDTQYF,13,TRBV20-1,TRBJ2-3
CASSLLAGVYDNEQFF,16,TRBV27,TRBJ2-1
CASSYGSNSPLHF,13,TRBV6-5,TRBJ1-6
CAWSVQGPTGELFF,14,TRBV30,TRBJ2-2
CASSVNLGTGELFF,14,TRBV9,TRBJ2-2
CASSPRRDRAPGYTF,15,TRBV7-8,TRBJ1-2
CASSLITTTNGFF,13,TRBV7-9,TRBJ2-1
CASSAGQSNQPQHF,14,TRBV19,TRBJ1-5
CAVGKAGNSAGANVLTF,17,TRBV27,TRBJ2-6
CSVTSTGELFF,11,TRBV29-1,TRBJ2-2
CASALQGVKGYTF,13,TRBV12-3/TRBV12-4,TRBJ1-2
CAIGVSSYNSPLHF,14,TRBV10-3,TRBJ1-6
CSAPDPIASGANVLTF,16,TRBV20-1,TRBJ2-6
CASSLNFGRGQETQYF,16,TRBV7-6,TRBJ2-5
CASSLELSYEQYF,13,TRBV7-2,TRBJ2-7
CASTGTRSYNEQFF,14,TRBV11-2,TRBJ2-1
CSARDRFKHTEAFF,14,TRBV20-1,TRBJ1-1
CASRRAQGGTEGYTF,15,TRBV9,TRBJ1-2
CAISIGQTNTEAFF,14,TRBV10-3,TRBJ1-1
CSARDLEHEYPYNEQFF,17,TRBV20-1,TRBJ2-1
CSVEPRLADTDTQYF,15,TRBV29-1,TRBJ2-3
CSVHSPGATTEAFF,14,TRBV29-1,TRBJ1-1
CSALDGRKAQHF,12,TRBV20-1,TRBJ1-5
CASSYTSEQFF,11,TRBV9,TRBJ2-1
CASSLLLNTGELFF,14,TRBV11-2,TRBJ2-2
CSAPFGEQYF,10,TRBV20-1,TRBJ2-7
CASSPPGTERQPQHF,15,TRBV7-9,TRBJ1-5
CASSISNYGYTF,12,TRBV19,TRBJ1-2
CASTPRPRDSEHNEQFF,17,TRBV12-3/TRBV12-4,TRBJ2-1
CASSLWQTGSGELFF,15,TRBV5-1,TRBJ2-2
CASSFVLAGEADTQYF,16,TRBV7-9,TRBJ2-3
CASSLVRANTGELFF,15,TRBV7-9,TRBJ2-2
CASSPLGQGAAAFF,14,TRBV5-1,TRBJ1-1
CASSLGGTGNTIYF,14,TRBV7-2,TRBJ1-3
CASSLEGNEKLFF,13,TRBV5-8,TRBJ1-4
CASTVRSPSGGADTQYF,17,TRBV6-6,TRBJ2-3